Listed below are T cell receptor beta chains from one sample, sequenced in a study of T cell responses to AZD1222 COVID-19 vaccine. Clones were read by immunoSEQ multiplex PCR, and TCRdb kept only the in-frame ones, dropping some. The sample holds roughly 160,000 clones, roughly 89% seen once. This material consisted of peripheral blood, taken 28 days after the second AZD1222 dose. The source of these receptors is an adult who received the AZD1222 COVID-19 vaccine. Both conserved end residues are part of each CDR3. D genes are given only for firm matches. Size values are once, few and many counts, or a class for expanded clones, and some rows have none.

V	J	size	D	DNA	CDR3
TRBV12-5	TRBJ2-5	.	TRBD1	TGTGCTAGTGGGCGACAGGGGGGGGAGACCCAGTACTTC	CASGRQGGETQYF
TRBV18	TRBJ2-5	.	.	TGTGCCAGCTCGCCCCAGGAGACCCAGTACTTC	CASSPQETQYF
TRBV5-4	TRBJ1-1	.	.	TGTGCCAGCAGCTCCGACGGTCACACTGAAGCTTTCTTT	CASSSDGHTEAFF
TRBV5-4	TRBJ2-7	once	.	TGTGCCAGCAGCTTGGGAGCTGCCTACGAGCAGTACTTC	CASSLGAAYEQYF
TRBV28	TRBJ2-7	.	TRBD1	TGTGCCAGCAGTTTCCCTGGGACAGGGGGAAACGAGCAGTACTTC	CASSFPGTGGNEQYF
TRBV2	TRBJ2-5	.	TRBD2	TGTGCCAGCAGTGAATTAGCGGGGGGGAACGGGAAGACCCAGTACTTC	CASSELAGGNGKTQYF
TRBV13	TRBJ2-1	.	.	TGTGCCAGCAGCTTAAAGGGATCCTACAATGAGCAGTTCTTC	CASSLKGSYNEQFF
TRBV7-2	TRBJ1-6	.	.	TGTGCCAGCAGCTTTTTCAGGTTTAATTCACCCCTCCACTTT	CASSFFRFNSPLHF
TRBV23-1	TRBJ2-7	.	.	TGCGCCAGCAGTCAACCACCCAGCTTCTCCTACGAGCAGTACTTC	CASSQPPSFSYEQYF
TRBV4-3	TRBJ2-3	.	.	TGCGCCAGCAGCCAAGAAAACAGTTTGGCAGATACGCAGTATTTT	CASSQENSLADTQYF
TRBV5-4	TRBJ1-2	.	.	TGTGCCAGCACTCTAGAAGGGAGGGGCGACTATGGCTACACCTTC	CASTLEGRGDYGYTF
TRBV5-4	TRBJ1-6	.	.	TGTGCCAGCAGCTTGGACAGACCTAATAATTCACCCCTCCACTTT	CASSLDRPNNSPLHF
TRBV6-1	TRBJ1-2	.	.	TGTGCCAGCAGTGAAGCGGTCGGGGACTATGGCTACACCTTC	CASSEAVGDYGYTF
TRBV5-1	TRBJ2-3	.	TRBD1	TGCGCCAGCAGCTTGGCCCCGCCGGGACAGGGCACAGATACGCAGTATTTT	CASSLAPPGQGTDTQYF
TRBV30	TRBJ1-3	once	.	TGTGCCTGGAGTGCACAGATAGGAAACACCATATATTTT	CAWSAQIGNTIYF
TRBV5-5	TRBJ1-5	.	.	TGTGCCAGCAGCTCCCTGGGGCAGCCCCAGCATTTT	CASSSLGQPQHF
TRBV19	TRBJ2-7	.	.	TGTGCCACGGGGGAGAACTACGAGCAGTACTTC	CATGENYEQYF
TRBV10-3	TRBJ1-3	.	.	TGTGCCATCAGTGAGGCAACGGGCTCTGGAAACACCATATATTTT	CAISEATGSGNTIYF
TRBV5-1	TRBJ2-2	.	TRBD1	TGCGCCAGCAGCTCCACTTCAGGGGGCAGGGCGGGAACCGGGGAGCTGTTTTTT	CASSSTSGGRAGTGELFF
TRBV6-1	TRBJ2-5	once	TRBD1	TGTGCCAGCAGTGAAGTTATCGGGACAGGGCAAGAGACCCAGTACTTC	CASSEVIGTGQETQYF
TRBV6-5	TRBJ2-6	.	.	TGTGCCAGCAGTTACTTTTGGGGGGCCGGGGCCAACGTCCTGACTTTC	CASSYFWGAGANVLTF